This passage covers 20 T cell receptor beta chains from one sample sequenced in a study of T cell responses to AZD1222 COVID-19 vaccine. Clones were sequenced by immunoSEQ multiplex PCR, and TCRdb holds only the in-frame ones, with some missing. The data hold approximately 60,000 clones, with approximately 83% observed a single time. Specimen: peripheral blood, collected on day 0 of AZD1222 vaccination. These TCRs come from an adult in good health.

The gene calls are TRBV25-1 and TRBJ1-1; 7 nucleotides match TRBD1. Germline lookup yields CDR1 MGHDK and CDR2 SYGVNS. The V gene end was trimmed by 0 bases and the J gene end by 9 bases; junction bases not matched to a gene: 10. The CDR3 has 15 residues. The CDR3 loop is CASSEYKGTASKAFF. The CDR3 DNA follows: TGTGCCAGCAGTGAATATAAAGGGACAGCTAGTAAAGCTTTCTTT.

The chain combines TRBV19 with TRBJ2-2, with D perhaps TRBD2 (5 bases). Germline V CDR1 and CDR2: LNHDA, SQIVND (reference sequence). This CDR3 has 16 amino acids. Trimming removed 3 bases from V and 5 bases from J, with 16 bases in between. CDR3 coding DNA: TGTGCCAGTAGTATGGACTCTTTTTTGAGGACCGGGGAGCTGTTTTTT. It translates to CASSMDSFLRTGELFF.

The rearrangement uses TRBV27 and TRBJ1-1; D ambiguous. Trimming removed 3 bases at V and 9 bases at J, with 17 bases between. The CDR3 totals 14 residues. Germline V gene lookup returns CDR1 MNHEY and CDR2 SMNVEV (reference sequence). The CDR3 DNA sequence: TGTGCCAGCAGTTTGGCCGGAGGGCGCCGTCAAGCTTTCTTT. Protein product: CASSLAGGRRQAFF.

This chain joins TRBV7-2 and TRBJ2-1; maybe TRBD1 (5 bases). The CDR3 contains 16 residues. Germline loops: CDR1 SGHTA, CDR2 FQGNSA. Between the trimmed V and J ends, which lost 1 base and 2 bases, there was a span of 12 bases. The CDR3 reads CASSLDGQGTYNEQFF. CDR3 DNA sequence: TGTGCCAGCAGCTTAGACGGGCAGGGAACCTACAATGAGCAGTTCTTC.

V usage is TRBV7-8 and J usage is TRBJ1-2; 7 nucleotides align to TRBD1. The CDR3 spans 16 residues. Germline CDR1 is SGHVS and CDR2 is FQNEAQ. With 4 bases clipped from V and 4 bases from J, the junction kept 12 bases outside the gene matches. CDR3 sequence: CASSSADRTGGYGYTF. CDR3 nucleotides: TGTGCCAGCAGCTCAGCGGACAGGACGGGTGGCTATGGCTACACCTTC.

The rearrangement uses TRBV2 and TRBJ2-6, with TRBD1 matching 7 bases. J was trimmed by 1 base and V by 6 bases; bases with no gene match: 3. CDR1 is SNHLY and CDR2 is FYNNEI in the germline V gene. CDR3 size: 15 residues. The CDR3 protein is CASRVTGSGANVLTF. CDR3 nucleotides: TGTGCCAGCAGGGTGACAGGGTCTGGGGCCAACGTCCTGACTTTC. The full variable domain, its missing parts supplied by reference TRBV2 and TRBJ2-6, is EPEVTQTPSHQVTQMGQEVILRCVPISNHLYFYWYRQILGQKVEFLVSFYNNEISEKSEIFDDQFSVERPDGSNFTLKIRSTKLEDSAMYFCASRVTGSGANVLTFGAGSRLTVL.

This chain connects TRBV27 to TRBJ2-1; a possible D gene is TRBD2 (6 bases). Looked up from germline, CDR1 is MNHEY and CDR2 is SMNVEV (reference sequence). The germline V and J ends were trimmed by 3 bases and 6 bases, with 6 bases remaining between them. This CDR3 is built from 12 residues. DNA of the CDR3: TGTGCCAGCAGTTTGGGGGGCAATGAGCAGTTCTTC. This gives the protein CASSLGGNEQFF.

This rearrangement joins TRBV6-6 to TRBJ2-2, with 11 bases that match TRBD1. The V and J ends lost 6 bases and 7 bases, in that order; junction bases with no gene match: 7. The CDR3 has 15 amino acids. Germline lookup yields CDR1 MNHNY and CDR2 SVGAGI (reference sequence). CDR3 DNA: TGTGCCAGCAGCCCAGGGACAGGGGGGGTCGGGGAGCTGTTTTTT. Protein product: CASSPGTGGVGELFF.

The chain links TRBV7-9 to TRBJ2-3, with D possibly matching TRBD1 (7 bases). From germline, CDR1 is SEHNR and CDR2 FQNEAQ (reference sequence). CDR3 length: 14 residues. V was pared by 5 bases and J by 4 bases, with 13 bases between. The DNA of the CDR3 is TGTGCCAGCAGCCAGGGGGGATTGGCAGATACGCAGTATTTT. Encoded protein: CASSQGGLADTQYF.

The rearrangement uses TRBV3-1 (or the pseudogene TRBV3-2) and TRBJ1-2; tentative D call: TRBD1 (5 bases). The germline gives CDR1 LGHDT, CDR2 YNNKEL (reference sequence). The CDR3 runs to 15 residues. With 1 base removed from V and 4 bases from J, the gap between germline ends came to 13 bases. CDR3 coding DNA: TGTGCCAGCAGCCAAGGCACAGGAGAAATCTATGGCTACACCTTC. This encodes CASSQGTGEIYGYTF.

Sample share makes this clone medium-sized. V gene TRBV5-4 combines with J gene TRBJ1-1, with TRBD1 matching 8 bases. V shed 3 bases, J shed 1 base, and the junction held 2 bases outside the gene matches. The V gene's germline CDR1 is SGHNT and CDR2 YYREEE (reference sequence). The CDR3 totals 14 residues. CDR3: CASSSDRANTEAFF. CDR3 coding DNA: TGTGCCAGCAGCTCGGACAGGGCGAACACTGAAGCTTTCTTT.

The V gene is TRBV3-1 (or the pseudogene TRBV3-2), the J gene TRBJ1-5; tentative D call: TRBD1 (6 bases). V lost 4 bases, J lost 7 bases, and 17 bases lay in between. This CDR3 has 15 residues. Germline CDR1 and CDR2: LGHDT and YNNKEL (reference sequence). DNA for the CDR3: TGTGCCAGCAGCCCCCGGGGGGGGGCTGGGCAGCCCCAGCATTTT. Amino acid sequence: CASSPRGGAGQPQHF.

The chain combines TRBV6-6 with TRBJ2-7; D gene ambiguous. V was trimmed by 2 bases and J by 4 bases, leaving 9 bases between them. CDR1 is MNHNY and CDR2 is SVGAGI in the germline V gene (reference sequence). This CDR3 contains 13 residues. Written as DNA, the CDR3 is TGTGCCAGCAGTTACGAACTGGGTTACGAGCAGTACTTC. Its translation: CASSYELGYEQYF.

This clone was counted a few times. The sample has other DNA sequences that encode this CDR3 too. The V gene is TRBV28, the J gene TRBJ1-1; TRBD1 aligns across 8 bases. CDR1 and CDR2 (germline): MDHEN, SYDVKM. The length of the CDR3 is 17 residues. V trimming: 2 bases; J trimming: 2 bases; junction bases outside the gene matches: 10. This CDR3 is CASSLEQPGQANTEAFF. Written as DNA, the CDR3 is TGTGCCAGCAGTTTAGAACAGCCGGGACAGGCCAACACTGAAGCTTTCTTT.

The chain recombines TRBV19 with TRBJ2-3; TRBD2 is a possible D gene (6 bases). The germline gives CDR1 LNHDA, CDR2 SQIVND (reference sequence). This CDR3 comprises 13 residues. The V end lost 7 bases, the J end lost 7 bases, and 15 bases lay between the germline ends. CDR3 residues: CASTSPGVYTQYF. CDR3 DNA: TGTGCCAGTACCTCCCCGGGAGTGTATACGCAGTATTTT.

V is TRBV19 and J is TRBJ1-4, with D unclear. Germline V CDR1 and CDR2: LNHDA, SQIVND (reference sequence). The CDR3 has 15 amino acids. Trimming left V 6 bases short and J 8 bases short, with 19 bases between. The CDR3 DNA is TGTGCCAGTAGCATGGGCGGAGACTTAAGGGAAAAACTGTTTTTT. It encodes CASSMGGDLREKLFF.

The V call is TRBV10-3, the J call TRBJ1-3; the D is unclear. V was clipped by 2 bases and J by 0 bases, with 11 bases between them. The V gene's germline CDR1 is ENHRY and CDR2 SYGVKD. CDR3 size: 16 residues. CDR3 nucleotide sequence: TGTGCCATCAGTGAGAGTGGGGTTAGCTCTGGAAACACCATATATTTT. Protein sequence: CAISESGVSSGNTIYF.

CDR3: CASSLTGRSSTDTQYF. The CDR3 nucleotides are TGTGCCAGCAGCTTGACAGGACGATCTAGCACAGATACGCAGTATTTT. The chain has TRBV5-6 and TRBJ2-3; possibly TRBD1 for D (5 bases). The CDR3 length is 16 residues. Germline V CDR1 and CDR2: SGHDT, YYEEEE. The V end was cut by 1 base, the J end by 0 bases, with 12 bases between.

The J gene is TRBJ2-7, the V gene TRBV30; 9 bases align to TRBD2. The germline V gene has CDR1 GTSNPN and CDR2 SVGIG (reference sequence). The CDR3 covers 15 residues. Trimming cost V 3 bases and J 0 bases; bases outside gene matches: 6. CDR3 sequence: CAWRELAGNSYEQYF. CDR3 in DNA: TGTGCCTGGAGAGAGCTAGCGGGGAACTCCTACGAGCAGTACTTC.

The V and J genes are TRBV7-8 and TRBJ1-5; D not resolved. Germline lookup yields CDR1 SGHVS and CDR2 FQNEAQ. With 5 bases removed from V and 8 bases from J, the gap between germline ends came to 16 bases. This CDR3 region has 14 residues. Written as DNA, the CDR3 is TGTGCCAGCAGCGCAGTTGGGGTCGGTGAGCCCCAGCATTTT. Its protein product is CASSAVGVGEPQHF.